The 2 T cell receptor beta chains below all came from one sample that was sequenced in a study of response to subunit inactivated influenza vaccine (dated by TCRdb to 2016 to 2018). Libraries came from RT-PCR. For sequencing, an Illumina HiSeq 2500 was employed. The raw public data were reprocessed by TCRdb itself: fastp quality trimming at Q25, MiXCR clonotype calling, in-frame beta chains only. Identical CDR3 protein sequences are pooled into one entry, listed with their most common genes and DNA. A total of approximately 290,000 distinct CDR3 sequences appear in this sample, over 20% of them only once. The ten top clones hold 10% of the sample. Sample: PBMCs from blood, taken less than 22 months after vaccination. All receptors come from a man between 50 and 70 years old who received an inactivated influenza vaccine. Donor details come from another sample of the same person, matched by shared clones.

This clonotype showed up just a few times. The rearrangement links TRBV4-1 to TRBJ1-1; no clear D. The V and J ends lost 6 bases and 3 bases respectively, with 11 bases between them. This CDR3 contains 13 residues. The V gene's germline CDR1 is MGHRA and CDR2 YSYEKL. The CDR3 loop reads CASRFGPDTEAFF. DNA of the CDR3: TGCGCCAGCAGATTCGGCCCAGACACTGAAGCTTTCTTT.

The chain joins TRBV7-9 to TRBJ1-6; D possibly corresponds to TRBD1 (5 bases). CDR3 length: 13 residues. Trimming took off 6 bases at V and 5 bases at J, with 8 bases between the two ends. Germline CDR1 is SEHNR and CDR2 is FQNEAQ (reference sequence). The CDR3 loop is CASRRGDNSPLHF. The CDR3 DNA is TGTGCCAGCAGGCGGGGGGATAATTCACCCCTCCACTTT.